The 25 T cell receptor beta chains given below trace back to one sample, sequenced in a study of T cells after yellow fever vaccination. TCRdb reprocessed the 5' RACE reads with MiXCR, giving one entry per CDR3 protein. The sample yields fewer than 450,000 distinct CDR3 sequences, roughly 8.4% seen once. Sequencing used PBMCs, obtained roughly 47 days after the first yellow fever vaccination. The receptors derive from a man aged 18 to 30 who received the YFV17D yellow fever vaccine.

There are a few counts of this clonotype. The chain has TRBV7-7 and TRBJ2-5; 11 bases align to TRBD2. The CDR3 totals 16 residues. The V gene end was trimmed by 4 bases and the J gene end by 2 bases; junction bases not matched to a gene: 6. Germline V gene lookup returns CDR1 SSHAT and CDR2 FNYEAQ (reference sequence). The CDR3 sequence is CASSSSGGPLQETQYF. The CDR3 bases are TGTGCCAGCAGCTCTAGCGGGGGGCCGCTACAAGAGACCCAGTACTTC.

This clonotype was seen a handful of times. CDR3 nucleotides: TGCAGTGCTCCAACTAGCGGGGGGACCGGGGAGCTGTTTTTT. Protein product: CSAPTSGGTGELFF. The chain employs TRBV20-1 and TRBJ2-2; 12 bases align to TRBD2. Trimming removed 5 bases from V and 5 bases from J; junction bases left unmatched: 3. CDR1 is DFQATT, CDR2 SNEGSKA, per germline (reference sequence). The CDR3 has 14 amino acids.

This clonotype appeared a single time. In DNA, the CDR3 is TGCGCCAGCAGCCAAGGACAGTCGGTTTACTATGGCTACACCTTC. Its translation is CASSQGQSVYYGYTF. The chain couples TRBV4-3 to TRBJ1-2; a possible D gene is TRBD1 (5 bases). The germline V and J ends were trimmed by 1 base and 3 bases, with 12 bases remaining between them. From germline, CDR1 is LGHNA and CDR2 YSLEER. The CDR3 loop spans 15 amino acids.

The chain is built from TRBV6-2 or TRBV6-3 and TRBJ2-3; D call uncertain. Trimming pared 0 bases from V and 8 bases from J, leaving 9 bases between. The CDR3 loop spans 13 amino acids. Germline-derived CDR1 and CDR2 are MNHEY and SVGEGT. CDR3 coding DNA: TGTGCCAGCAGTTACTCACCCGGCGCTACGCAGTATTTT. Translation gives CASSYSPGATQYF.

This clonotype has a count of ten or more. The chain joins TRBV6-6 to TRBJ2-5, with D perhaps TRBD1 (5 bases). Looked up from germline, CDR1 is MNHNY and CDR2 is SVGAGI (reference sequence). V lost 11 bases and J lost 0, with 7 bases in between. This CDR3 has 11 amino acids. DNA for the CDR3: TGTGCCGGGGCAAACCAAGAGACCCAGTACTTC. The encoded protein is CAGANQETQYF.

This clonotype occurred many times. V is TRBV2 and J is TRBJ2-7; D may be TRBD1 or TRBD2 (5 bases each). Trimming took 1 base from V and 7 from J, leaving 17 bases between them. In germline, CDR1 is SNHLY, CDR2 FYNNEI. The CDR3 extends over 15 amino acids. The CDR3 DNA sequence: TGTGCCAGCAGTGAAGGACAGAGGAGTACTAGGGAGCAGTACTTC. This gives the protein CASSEGQRSTREQYF.

The chain carries TRBV21-1 and TRBJ2-7; TRBD2 reflects the table's D call only, with no check against the DNA. TRBV21-1 is a known pseudogene. The CDR3 extends over 16 amino acids. For the CDR3, the DNA is TGTGCCAGCAGCGCGTTGACTAGCGGCAACTCCTACGAGCAGTACGTC. Protein: CASSALTSGNSYEQYV.

The chain employs TRBV6-2 or TRBV6-3 and TRBJ2-3; 13 nucleotides align to TRBD2. In germline, CDR1 is MNHEY, CDR2 SVGEGT. This CDR3 region has 16 residues. The V and J ends lost 5 bases and 2 bases, in that order; junction bases with no gene match: 4. The CDR3 sequence: CASSQTSGGATDTQYF. The CDR3 DNA sequence: TGTGCCAGCAGTCAAACTAGCGGGGGGGCCACAGATACGCAGTATTTT.

J is TRBJ2-4 and V is TRBV11-2, with 9 nucleotides matching TRBD1. Germline-derived CDR1 and CDR2 are SGHAT and FQNNGV. The length of the CDR3 is 14 residues. J gave up 7 bases and V 6 bases, and 7 bases lay outside the gene matches. This chain's CDR3 is CASRRQGEGNIQYF. For the CDR3, the DNA is TGTGCCAGCAGACGACAGGGGGAGGGGAACATTCAGTACTTC.

This sequence joins TRBV28 and TRBJ2-3; unclear D gene. The length of the CDR3 is 15 residues. Trimming left V 4 bases short and J 3 bases short, with 14 bases between. CDR1 is MDHEN, CDR2 SYDVKM, per germline. As DNA, the CDR3 is TGTGCCAGCAGTTCCGCGACGGTCAGGACAGATACGCAGTATTTT. This translates into CASSSATVRTDTQYF.

Only a few counts were recorded for this clonotype. This CDR3 is CASSPSGGGTYNEQFF. In DNA, the CDR3 is TGTGCCAGCAGCCCGTCGGGCGGGGGTACCTACAATGAGCAGTTCTTC. J is TRBJ2-1 and V is TRBV11-2; 7 bases match TRBD2. The CDR3 loop spans 16 amino acids. Trimming removed 5 bases from V and 2 bases from J; junction bases left unmatched: 9. Germline CDR1 SGHAT, CDR2 FQNNGV.

The chain joins TRBV5-1 to TRBJ2-5, with a tentative D call TRBD1 (6 bases). The germline CDR1 and CDR2 sequences are SGHRS and YFSETQ. V was clipped by 1 base and J by 0 bases, with 13 bases between them. The CDR3 extends over 16 amino acids. The CDR3 loop is CASSLRGHSYQETQYF. The CDR3 bases are TGCGCCAGCAGCTTGAGGGGACATTCGTACCAAGAGACCCAGTACTTC.

This clonotype has just a few counts. The chain couples TRBV20-1 to TRBJ1-3, with D perhaps TRBD1 (6 bases). The V end was cut by 6 bases, the J end by 4 bases, with 16 bases between. From germline, CDR1 is DFQATT and CDR2 SNEGSKA (reference sequence). The CDR3 sequence is 14 residues long. The CDR3 DNA sequence: TGCAGTGCCAGGATGACAGGCTCGGGAAACACCATATATTTT. Amino acids: CSARMTGSGNTIYF.

Only a few counts were recorded for this clonotype. The rearrangement links TRBV5-4 to TRBJ1-4, with a weak D call TRBD1 (6 bases). The CDR3 totals 15 residues. Trimming shortened V by 4 bases and J by 3 bases, and 13 bases separated the two germline ends. The germline gives CDR1 SGHNT, CDR2 YYREEE (reference sequence). The CDR3 region has the DNA TGTGCCAGCAGCGACCAGGGGAGGGCTAATGAAAAACTGTTTTTT. It yields the protein CASSDQGRANEKLFF.

This clonotype was observed once. V is TRBV6-1 and J is TRBJ2-3; 7 nucleotides align to TRBD2. V lost 7 bases and J lost 2; bases outside the gene matches: 12. From germline, CDR1 is MNHNS and CDR2 SASEGT. The CDR3 sequence is 16 residues long. Here the CDR3 reads CASTPFWGRDTDTQYF. The DNA for the CDR3 is TGTGCCAGCACCCCATTTTGGGGGAGGGACACAGATACGCAGTATTTT.

This clonotype was seen many times. V is TRBV7-2 and J is TRBJ2-7, with TRBD2 as a possible D gene (6 bases). This CDR3 is built from 15 residues. Germline values: CDR1 SGHTA, CDR2 FQGNSA. The V end was cut by 3 bases, the J end by 4 bases, with 16 bases between. CDR3 amino acids: CASSFLGLQEYEQYF. CDR3 nucleotide sequence: TGTGCCAGCAGCTTCTTGGGACTCCAGGAGTACGAGCAGTACTTC.

This clonotype turned up a few times. V is TRBV7-2 and J is TRBJ1-2, with TRBD1 identical over 7 bases. CDR3 size: 14 residues. Unmatched junction bases numbered 8, after V lost 8 bases and J lost 2 bases. CDR1 and CDR2 from the germline V gene are SGHTA and FQGNSA. CDR3 nucleotide sequence: TGTGCCAGCCGGCAAGGGGACAGAAACTATGGCTACACCTTC. This gives the protein CASRQGDRNYGYTF.

V is TRBV2 and J is TRBJ2-7; 9 bases agree with TRBD2. Trimming at V came to 6 bases and at J to 0 bases, leaving 6 bases not matched to a gene. Germline V lookup: CDR1 SNHLY, CDR2 FYNNEI. The CDR3 is 15 residues long. The CDR3 bases are TGTGCCAGCAGGGAGACTAGCGGTTCCTCCTACGAGCAGTACGTC. Its translation is CASRETSGSSYEQYV.

CDR3 amino acids: CASSLGAIPTNSPLHF. CDR3 nucleotide sequence: TGTGCCAGCAGTTTAGGCGCGATCCCCACCAATTCACCCCTCCACTTT. The V call is TRBV27, the J call TRBJ1-6; D unclear. This CDR3 region has 16 residues. Trimming cost V 2 bases and J 7 bases, with 15 bases left between them. Germline-derived CDR1 and CDR2 are MNHEY and SMNVEV (reference sequence).

As DNA, the CDR3 is TGCGCCAGCAGCTTCCGACAGGGCGATGGCTACACCTTC. It specifies CASSFRQGDGYTF. The chain links TRBV5-1 to TRBJ1-2, with 7 bases aligning to TRBD1. Germline V lookup: CDR1 SGHRS, CDR2 YFSETQ. This CDR3 is built from 13 residues. With V trimmed by 2 bases and J by 6 bases, 4 bases remained unmatched. Supplemented by reference TRBV5-1 and TRBJ1-2, the full variable domain reads KAGVTQTPRYLIKTRGQQVTLSCSPISGHRSVSWYQQTPGQGLQFLFEYFSETQRNKGNFPGRFSGRQFSNSRSEMNVSTLELGDSALYLCASSFRQGDGYTFGSGTRLTVV.

The J gene is TRBJ1-5, the V gene TRBV6-1; possible D gene TRBD1, 6 bases. Germline V gene sequence: CDR1 MNHNS, CDR2 SASEGT. The CDR3 consists of 13 residues. Trimming removed 4 bases from V and 16 bases from J, with 20 bases in between. The CDR3 spells CASSGEGGRFLHF. For the CDR3, the DNA is TGTGCCAGCAGTGGCGAGGGGGGCCGGTTTCTCCATTTT.

This clonotype was picked up a small number of times. V is TRBV6-2 or TRBV6-3 and J is TRBJ1-5; no definite D call. V shed 10 bases and J shed 4 bases, with 14 bases lying between them. The germline gives CDR1 MNHEY, CDR2 SVGEGT. The CDR3 contains 13 residues. The chain's CDR3 is CAIGSYSNQPQHF. The CDR3 DNA is TGTGCCATCGGGAGTTATAGTAATCAGCCCCAGCATTTT.

V and J are TRBV4-1 and TRBJ1-6, with a weak D call TRBD1 (6 bases). V was trimmed by 3 bases and J by 3 bases, leaving 15 bases between them. The CDR3 loop spans 17 amino acids. Looked up from germline, CDR1 is MGHRA and CDR2 is YSYEKL. The chain's CDR3 is CASSQLTGLRYNSPLHF. CDR3 in DNA: TGCGCCAGCAGCCAGCTGACAGGTCTCCGCTATAATTCACCCCTCCACTTT.

This clonotype showed up just a few times. The genes are TRBV28 and TRBJ2-3; 7 nucleotides line up with TRBD2. Per the germline V gene, CDR1 is MDHEN and CDR2 is SYDVKM. With V trimmed by 7 bases and J by 2 bases, 15 bases remained unmatched. This CDR3 spans 17 amino acids. The CDR3 DNA follows: TGTGCCAGCACCCTAAGGCGGGGCGGGGGTTCCACAGATACGCAGTATTTT. As protein: CASTLRRGGGSTDTQYF.

This clonotype has a handful of counts. This chain uses TRBV9 with TRBJ2-5; 9 positions agree with TRBD1. Per the germline V gene, CDR1 is SGDLS and CDR2 is YYNGEE. Trimming took 4 bases from V and 7 from J; bases not matched to a gene: 11. The CDR3 sequence is 15 residues long. The CDR3 sequence: CASSSSNTDRGTQYF. CDR3 sequence (DNA): TGTGCCAGCAGCTCCTCCAATACGGACAGGGGGACCCAGTACTTC.